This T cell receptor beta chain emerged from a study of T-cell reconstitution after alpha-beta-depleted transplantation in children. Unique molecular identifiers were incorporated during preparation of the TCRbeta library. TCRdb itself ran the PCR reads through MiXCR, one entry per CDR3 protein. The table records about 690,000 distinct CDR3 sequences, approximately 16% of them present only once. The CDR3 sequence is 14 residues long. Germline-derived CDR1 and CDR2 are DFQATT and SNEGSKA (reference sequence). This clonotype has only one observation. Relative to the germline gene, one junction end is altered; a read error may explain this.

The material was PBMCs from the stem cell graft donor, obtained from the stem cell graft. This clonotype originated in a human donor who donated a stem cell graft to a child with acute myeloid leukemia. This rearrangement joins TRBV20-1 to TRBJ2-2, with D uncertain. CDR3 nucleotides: TGCGGTGCTAGGGTGACAACGGGCACCGGGGAGCTGTTTTTT. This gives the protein CGARVTTGTGELFF.